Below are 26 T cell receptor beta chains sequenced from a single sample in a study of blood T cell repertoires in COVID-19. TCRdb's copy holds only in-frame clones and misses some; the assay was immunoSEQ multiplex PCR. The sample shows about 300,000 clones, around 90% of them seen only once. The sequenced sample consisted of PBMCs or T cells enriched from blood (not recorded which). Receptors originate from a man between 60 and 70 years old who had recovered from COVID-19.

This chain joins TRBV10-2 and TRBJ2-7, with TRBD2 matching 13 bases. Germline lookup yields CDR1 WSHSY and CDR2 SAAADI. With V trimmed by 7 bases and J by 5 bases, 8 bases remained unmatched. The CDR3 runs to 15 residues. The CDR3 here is CASTRTSGRGHEQYF. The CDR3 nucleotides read TGCGCCAGCACTAGGACTAGCGGGAGAGGCCACGAGCAGTACTTC.

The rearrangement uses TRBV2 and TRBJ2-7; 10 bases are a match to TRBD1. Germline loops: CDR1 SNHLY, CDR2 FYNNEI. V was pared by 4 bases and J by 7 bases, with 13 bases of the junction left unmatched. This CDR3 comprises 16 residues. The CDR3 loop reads CASSVGGRQGAYEQYF. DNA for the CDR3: TGTGCCAGCAGTGTAGGAGGGAGACAGGGGGCTTATGAGCAGTACTTC.

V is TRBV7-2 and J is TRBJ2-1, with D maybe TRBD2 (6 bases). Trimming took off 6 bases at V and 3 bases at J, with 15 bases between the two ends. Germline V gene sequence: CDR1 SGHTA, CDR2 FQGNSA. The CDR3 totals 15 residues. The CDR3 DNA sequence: TGTGCCAGCAGTTCCGGCGGGGCGGTCTACAATGAGCAGTTCTTC. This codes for CASSSGGAVYNEQFF.

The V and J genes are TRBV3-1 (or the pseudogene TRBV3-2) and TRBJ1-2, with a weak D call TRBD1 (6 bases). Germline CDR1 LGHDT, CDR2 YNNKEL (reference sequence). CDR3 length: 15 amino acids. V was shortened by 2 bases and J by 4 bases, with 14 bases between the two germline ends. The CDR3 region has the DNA TGTGCCAGCAGCCAACTCAGGGGTTACACCTATGGCTACACCTTC. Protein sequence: CASSQLRGYTYGYTF.

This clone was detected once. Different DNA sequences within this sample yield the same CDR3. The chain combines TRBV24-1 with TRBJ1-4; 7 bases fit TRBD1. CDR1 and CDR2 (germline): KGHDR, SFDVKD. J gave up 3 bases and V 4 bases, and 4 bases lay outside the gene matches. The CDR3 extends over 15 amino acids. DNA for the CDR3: TGTGCCACCAGTGACCCGACAGGGTCTAATGAAAAACTGTTTTTT. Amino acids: CATSDPTGSNEKLFF.

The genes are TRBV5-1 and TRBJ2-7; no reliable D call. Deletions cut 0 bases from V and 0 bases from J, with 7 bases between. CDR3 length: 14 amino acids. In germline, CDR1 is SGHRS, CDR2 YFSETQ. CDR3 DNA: TGCGCCAGCAGCTTGGCCCATAGCTCCTACGAGCAGTACTTC. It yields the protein CASSLAHSSYEQYF.

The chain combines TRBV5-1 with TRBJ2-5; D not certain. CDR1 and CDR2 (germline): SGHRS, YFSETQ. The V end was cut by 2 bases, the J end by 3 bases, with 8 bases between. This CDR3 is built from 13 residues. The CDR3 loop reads CASSLLHKETQYF. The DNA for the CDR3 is TGCGCCAGCAGCTTACTTCATAAAGAGACCCAGTACTTC.

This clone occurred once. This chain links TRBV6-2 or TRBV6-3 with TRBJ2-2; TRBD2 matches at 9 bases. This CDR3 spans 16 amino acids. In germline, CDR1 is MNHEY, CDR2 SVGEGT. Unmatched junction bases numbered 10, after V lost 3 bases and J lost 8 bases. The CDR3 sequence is CASSYPPSGRTGELFF. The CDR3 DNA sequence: TGTGCCAGCAGTTATCCCCCCAGCGGGAGGACGGGGGAGCTGTTTTTT.

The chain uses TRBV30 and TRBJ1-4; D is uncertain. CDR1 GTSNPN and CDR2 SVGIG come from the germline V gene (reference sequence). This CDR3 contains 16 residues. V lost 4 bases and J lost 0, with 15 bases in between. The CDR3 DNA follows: TGTGCCTGGACCCGAGGGTCCGTGGCAACTAATGAAAAACTGTTTTTT. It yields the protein CAWTRGSVATNEKLFF.

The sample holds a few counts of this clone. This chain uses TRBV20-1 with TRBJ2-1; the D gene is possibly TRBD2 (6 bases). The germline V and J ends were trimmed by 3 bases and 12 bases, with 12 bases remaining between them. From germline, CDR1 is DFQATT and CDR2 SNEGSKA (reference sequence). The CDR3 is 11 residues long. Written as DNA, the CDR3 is TGCAGTGCTAGTCTCGGGAGTATGCAGTTCTTC. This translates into CSASLGSMQFF.

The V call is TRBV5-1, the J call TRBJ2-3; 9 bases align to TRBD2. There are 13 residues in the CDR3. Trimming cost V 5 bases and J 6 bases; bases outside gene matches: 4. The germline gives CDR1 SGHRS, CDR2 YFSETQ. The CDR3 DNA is TGCGCCAGCAGGTTAGCGGGAGCGGATACGCAGTATTTT. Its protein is CASRLAGADTQYF. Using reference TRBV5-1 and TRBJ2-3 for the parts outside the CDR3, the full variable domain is KAGVTQTPRYLIKTRGQQVTLSCSPISGHRSVSWYQQTPGQGLQFLFEYFSETQRNKGNFPGRFSGRQFSNSRSEMNVSTLELGDSALYLCASRLAGADTQYFGPGTRLTVL.

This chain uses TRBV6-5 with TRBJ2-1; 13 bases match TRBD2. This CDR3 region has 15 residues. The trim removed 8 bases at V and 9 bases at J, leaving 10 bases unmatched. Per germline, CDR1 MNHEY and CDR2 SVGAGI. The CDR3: CASSRTSGSLVEQFF. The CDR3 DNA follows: TGTGCCAGCTCCCGGACTAGCGGGAGTTTGGTTGAGCAGTTCTTC.

For the CDR3, the DNA is TGTGCCAGCATCTCCGGACCTAGCCAATGGTATTTT. It is translated as CASISGPSQWYF. The chain combines TRBV28 with TRBJ2-3, with D maybe TRBD2 (5 bases). CDR3 length: 12 amino acids. V was trimmed by 7 bases and J by 14 bases, leaving 19 bases between them. Germline CDR1 is MDHEN and CDR2 is SYDVKM.

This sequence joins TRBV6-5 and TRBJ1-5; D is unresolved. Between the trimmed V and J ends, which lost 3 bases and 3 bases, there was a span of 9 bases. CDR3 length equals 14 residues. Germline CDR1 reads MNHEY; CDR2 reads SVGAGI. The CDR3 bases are TGTGCCAGCAGTTATACACGTAACAATCAGCCCCAGCATTTT. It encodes CASSYTRNNQPQHF.

CDR3 nucleotides: TGTGCCAGCAGCGTTGGGGCAGTTTCCTCCTACGAGCAGTACTTC. The encoded protein is CASSVGAVSSYEQYF. The chain carries TRBV9 and TRBJ2-7, with D perhaps matching TRBD1 (5 bases). Germline values: CDR1 SGDLS, CDR2 YYNGEE. V was cut by 2 bases and J by 0 bases, with 12 bases left in between. CDR3 size: 15 residues.

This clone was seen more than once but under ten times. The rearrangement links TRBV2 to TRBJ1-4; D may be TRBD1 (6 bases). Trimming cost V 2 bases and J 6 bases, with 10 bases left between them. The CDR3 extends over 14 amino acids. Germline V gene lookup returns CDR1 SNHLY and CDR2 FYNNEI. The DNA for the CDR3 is TGTGCCAGCAGTGAATTGCAGGGGTATGAAAAACTGTTTTTT. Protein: CASSELQGYEKLFF.

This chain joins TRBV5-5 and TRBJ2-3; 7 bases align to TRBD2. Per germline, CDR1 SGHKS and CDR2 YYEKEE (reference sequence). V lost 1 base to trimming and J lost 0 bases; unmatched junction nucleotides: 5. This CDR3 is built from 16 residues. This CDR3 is CASSLSGTFSTDTQYF. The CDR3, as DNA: TGTGCCAGCAGCTTGAGCGGGACCTTCAGCACAGATACGCAGTATTTT. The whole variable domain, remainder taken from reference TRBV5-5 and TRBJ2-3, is DAGVTQSPTHLIKTRGQQVTLRCSPISGHKSVSWYQQVLGQGPQFIFQYYEKEERGRGNFPDRFSARQFPNYSSELNVNALLLGDSALYLCASSLSGTFSTDTQYFGPGTRLTVL.

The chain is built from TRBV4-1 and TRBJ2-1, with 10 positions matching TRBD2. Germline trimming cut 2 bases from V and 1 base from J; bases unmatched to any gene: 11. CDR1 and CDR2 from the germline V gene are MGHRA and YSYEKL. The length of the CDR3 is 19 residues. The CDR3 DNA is TGCGCCAGCAGCCAATCCCCTAGCGGGAGTTCAGGGTCCTACAATGAGCAGTTCTTC. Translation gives CASSQSPSGSSGSYNEQFF.

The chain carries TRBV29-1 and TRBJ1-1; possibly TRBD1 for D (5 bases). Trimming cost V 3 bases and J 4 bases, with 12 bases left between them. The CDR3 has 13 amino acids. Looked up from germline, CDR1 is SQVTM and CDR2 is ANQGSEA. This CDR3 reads CSVDQGRSTEAFF. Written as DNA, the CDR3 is TGCAGCGTTGATCAGGGTAGGAGCACTGAAGCTTTCTTT.

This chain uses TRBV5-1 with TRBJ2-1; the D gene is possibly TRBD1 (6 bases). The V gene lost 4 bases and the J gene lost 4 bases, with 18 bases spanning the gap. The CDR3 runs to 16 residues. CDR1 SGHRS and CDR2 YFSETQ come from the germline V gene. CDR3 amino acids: CASSPQGFGQYNEQFF. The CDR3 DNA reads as TGCGCCAGCAGCCCCCAGGGGTTTGGGCAGTACAATGAGCAGTTCTTC.

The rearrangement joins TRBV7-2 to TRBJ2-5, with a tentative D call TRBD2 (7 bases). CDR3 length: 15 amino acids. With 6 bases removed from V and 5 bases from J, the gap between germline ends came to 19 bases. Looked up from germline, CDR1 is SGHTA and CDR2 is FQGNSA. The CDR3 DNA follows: TGTGCCAGCAGTCTAGGGGGGGCTCGGTTGGAGACCCAGTACTTC. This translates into CASSLGGARLETQYF.

The CDR3 coding sequence is TGTGCCAGCTCAACAAGACAGGTTCAAGAGACCCAGTACTTC. This sequence encodes CASSTRQVQETQYF. This chain joins TRBV18 and TRBJ2-5, with D tentatively TRBD1 (6 bases). This CDR3 contains 14 residues. The V gene's germline CDR1 is KGHSH and CDR2 LQKENI. Trimming took 5 bases from V and 2 from J, leaving 12 bases between them.

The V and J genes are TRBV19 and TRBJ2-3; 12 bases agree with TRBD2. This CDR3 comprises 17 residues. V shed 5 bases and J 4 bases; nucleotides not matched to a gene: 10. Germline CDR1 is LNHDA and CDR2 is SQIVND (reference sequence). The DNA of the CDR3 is TGTGCCAGTAGTGCTCGACTAGCGGGAGTGTTAGCAGATACGCAGTATTTT. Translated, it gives CASSARLAGVLADTQYF.

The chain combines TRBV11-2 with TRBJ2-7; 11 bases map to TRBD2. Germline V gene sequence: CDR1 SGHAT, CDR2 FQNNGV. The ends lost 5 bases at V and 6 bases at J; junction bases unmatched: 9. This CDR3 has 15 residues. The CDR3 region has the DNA TGTGCCAGCAGCACCACTAGCGGGAGCTTTGGCGAGCAGTACTTC. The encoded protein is CASSTTSGSFGEQYF.

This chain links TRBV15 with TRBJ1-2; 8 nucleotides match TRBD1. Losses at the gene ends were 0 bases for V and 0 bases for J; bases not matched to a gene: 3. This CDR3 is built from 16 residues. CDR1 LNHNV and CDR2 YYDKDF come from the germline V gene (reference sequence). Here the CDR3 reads CATSRDSDRANYGYTF. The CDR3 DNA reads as TGTGCCACCAGCAGAGATTCGGACAGGGCTAACTATGGCTACACCTTC.

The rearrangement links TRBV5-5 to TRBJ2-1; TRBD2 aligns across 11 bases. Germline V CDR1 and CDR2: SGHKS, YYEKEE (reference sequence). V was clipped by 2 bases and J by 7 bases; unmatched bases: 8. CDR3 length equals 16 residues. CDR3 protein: CASSFYSGRAENEQFF. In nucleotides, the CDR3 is TGTGCCAGCAGCTTTTATAGCGGGAGGGCCGAAAATGAGCAGTTCTTC.